This T cell receptor (beta chain) comes out of a study of cytomegalovirus exposure and HLA in healthy donors. Findings and limits, study-wide: Associated with cytomegalovirus, according to the listing, were about 160 TCR beta chains.

With 4 bases removed from V and 4 bases from J, the gap between germline ends came to 23 bases. The CDR3 consists of 17 residues. Germline CDR1 is SQVTM and CDR2 is ANQGSEA. This clone was recorded only once. Its antigen is undetermined. Donors were ostensibly healthy at sampling, although undocumented immune exposures were probable. The PCR made use of 60 Vbeta and 13 Jbeta primers. Here immunoSEQ multiplex PCR was the method, and the copy in TCRdb shows in-frame clones only, minus some. The table lists over 100,000 clones, under 70% of them singletons. The material sequenced was PBMCs. This clonotype was obtained from a man younger than 45 in good health and CMV-seropositive. The chain has TRBV29-1 and TRBJ2-1; D is perhaps TRBD1 (6 bases). CDR3 region: CSVASPETRGIYNEQFF. The CDR3 DNA is TGCAGCGTTGCATCCCCAGAGACGAGGGGGATATACAATGAGCAGTTCTTC.